A single sample gave rise to the 27 T cell receptor beta chains below, sequenced in a study of T cell repertoires in cytomegalovirus infection. No cognate antigen is known for these TCRs. TCRdb reprocessed the reads via MiXCR and lists one record per CDR3 protein. The table includes about 770,000 distinct CDR3 sequences, 25% to 35% detected once. This specimen consisted of cultured CD8+ T cells from PBMCs, obtained from culture after CMV antigen stimulation. These receptors were taken from a human donor in good health (CMV status not recorded). Some clones in this sample may be carry-over from other donors' samples.

This clonotype was found a few times. V usage is TRBV19 and J usage is TRBJ1-5, with D possibly matching TRBD1 (5 bases). Per the germline V gene, CDR1 is LNHDA and CDR2 is SQIVND (reference sequence). CDR3 length equals 14 residues. Trimming took off 10 bases at V and 4 bases at J, with 17 bases between the two ends. The CDR3 loop is CATAYTGRNQPQHF. CDR3 DNA: TGTGCCACCGCTTATACAGGTCGGAATCAGCCCCAGCATTTT.

This clonotype was observed a handful of times. This rearrangement joins TRBV12-3 or TRBV12-4 to TRBJ1-2; maybe TRBD1 (5 bases). V lost 5 bases and J 2 bases, leaving 12 bases between the germline ends. The CDR3 is 14 amino acids. CDR3 sequence: CASSPPTANYGYTF. The CDR3 DNA reads as TGTGCCAGCAGTCCGCCGACAGCGAACTATGGCTACACCTTC.

This clonotype was recorded at least ten times. The V call is TRBV6-1, the J call TRBJ1-3; the D gene is possibly TRBD1 (6 bases). The CDR3 contains 17 residues. V lost 0 bases and J lost 6, with 18 bases in between. Per the germline V gene, CDR1 is MNHNS and CDR2 is SASEGT. This CDR3 is CASSEAFQGHRENTIYF. The CDR3 DNA reads TGTGCCAGCAGTGAAGCCTTCCAGGGGCACCGCGAAAACACCATATATTTT.

The table lists this clonotype with many counts. This sequence joins TRBV28 and TRBJ1-5; D remains ambiguous. V shed 5 bases and J shed 1 base, with 12 bases lying between them. This CDR3 region has 15 residues. Germline loops: CDR1 MDHEN, CDR2 SYDVKM. CDR3 residues: CASSPPDRSNQPQHF. CDR3 DNA sequence: TGTGCCAGCAGTCCCCCGGACCGGAGCAATCAGCCCCAGCATTTT.

This clonotype was counted only a few times. The chain recombines TRBV20-1 with TRBJ2-5; TRBD1 aligns across 7 bases. The CDR3 loop spans 14 amino acids. With V trimmed by 2 bases and J by 2 bases, 5 bases remained unmatched. The V gene's germline CDR1 is DFQATT and CDR2 SNEGSKA (reference sequence). The CDR3 region is CSARPRQGQETQYF. CDR3 DNA: TGCAGTGCTAGACCCCGACAGGGACAAGAGACCCAGTACTTC.

This clonotype was counted between two and nine times. The chain couples TRBV7-2 to TRBJ2-5; the D is unclear. Germline CDR1 reads SGHTA; CDR2 reads FQGNSA. This CDR3 contains 12 residues. The V end lost 6 bases, the J end lost 5 bases, and 10 bases lay between the germline ends. CDR3 nucleotide sequence: TGTGCCAGCAGAAACCTTGGGGAGACCCAGTACTTC. This encodes CASRNLGETQYF.

This clonotype was detected ten times or more. CDR3 region: CASRGTPQETQYF. The CDR3 DNA follows: TGTGCCAGCAGGGGGACACCTCAAGAGACCCAGTACTTC. The chain combines TRBV12-3 or TRBV12-4 with TRBJ2-5; the D gene is possibly TRBD1 (6 bases). The V and J ends lost 6 bases and 2 bases respectively, with 10 bases between them. The CDR3 loop spans 13 amino acids.

The chain couples TRBV15 to TRBJ2-7, with D perhaps TRBD2 (6 bases). V was trimmed by 5 bases and J by 3 bases, leaving 17 bases between them. This CDR3 is built from 15 residues. Germline V CDR1 and CDR2: LNHNV, YYDKDF (reference sequence). As DNA, the CDR3 is TGTGCCACCAGCTTACAGACCGGGAGTATCTACGAGCAGTACTTC. It translates to CATSLQTGSIYEQYF.

In this sample, this clonotype turned up a few times. The chain has TRBV10-2 and TRBJ2-1; 13 bases agree with TRBD2. V dropped 5 bases and J dropped 0; count of bases not matched to a gene: 10. Germline lookup yields CDR1 WSHSY and CDR2 SAAADI. CDR3 length equals 19 residues. The CDR3 protein is CASSHRLAGGDSSYNEQFF. The CDR3 DNA reads TGCGCCAGCAGTCACAGACTAGCGGGGGGCGATAGCTCCTACAATGAGCAGTTCTTC.

The V gene is TRBV24-1, the J gene TRBJ1-2; tentatively, D is TRBD1 (5 bases). Germline lookup yields CDR1 KGHDR and CDR2 SFDVKD. The CDR3 extends over 14 amino acids. With 9 bases removed from V and 6 bases from J, the gap between germline ends came to 19 bases. Written as DNA, the CDR3 is TGTGCCACCCGGGGGGGGACCCCAACTCATGGCTACACCTTC. It is translated as CATRGGTPTHGYTF.

This clonotype appeared a few times. This sequence joins TRBV6-1 and TRBJ2-3; 9 bases are a match to TRBD2. The junction had 3 bases not matched to a gene; V was cut back by 6 bases and J by 2 bases. The CDR3 contains 14 residues. CDR1 MNHNS and CDR2 SASEGT come from the germline V gene. CDR3 in DNA: TGTGCCAGCAGGACTAGCGGCTTCACAGATACGCAGTATTTT. This encodes CASRTSGFTDTQYF.

This clonotype was picked up a small number of times. The chain couples TRBV29-1 to TRBJ2-3; a possible D gene is TRBD2 (5 bases). Germline CDR1 reads SQVTM; CDR2 reads ANQGSEA. V was cut by 6 bases and J by 1 base, with 23 bases left in between. This CDR3 has 17 amino acids. CDR3 protein: CSVDGLPKADRTDTQYF. The CDR3, as DNA: TGCAGCGTCGACGGTCTTCCTAAAGCGGACCGCACAGATACGCAGTATTTT.

In its sample, this clonotype was seen a few times. The rearrangement uses TRBV27 and TRBJ1-2; D unresolved. V gave up 0 bases and J gave up 7 bases, with 9 bases separating them. The germline V gene has CDR1 MNHEY and CDR2 SMNVEV (reference sequence). This CDR3 comprises 13 residues. CDR3 nucleotides: TGTGCCAGCAGTTTATCGGCTGGGGTTGGCTACACCTTC. Its translation: CASSLSAGVGYTF.

The chain combines TRBV12-3 or TRBV12-4 with TRBJ1-5; no firm D call. The CDR3 covers 13 residues. Trimming removed 1 base from V and 7 bases from J, with 8 bases in between. CDR3 residues: CASSLGAMQPQHF. DNA of the CDR3: TGTGCCAGCAGTTTAGGGGCAATGCAGCCCCAGCATTTT.

In this sample, this clonotype turned up a few times. V usage is TRBV7-9 and J usage is TRBJ2-5, with no clear D. The V and J ends lost 3 bases and 2 bases respectively, with 16 bases between them. Germline V gene data show CDR1 as SEHNR and CDR2 as FQNEAQ (reference sequence). The CDR3 sequence is 16 residues long. CDR3 protein: CASSFGPALNQETQYF. The CDR3 nucleotides read TGTGCCAGCAGCTTTGGGCCAGCACTCAATCAAGAGACCCAGTACTTC.

This clonotype has just a few counts. The chain carries TRBV28 and TRBJ1-5; no clear D gene. The germline CDR1 and CDR2 sequences are MDHEN and SYDVKM. With 6 bases removed from V and 8 bases from J, the gap between germline ends came to 17 bases. The CDR3 extends over 14 amino acids. In DNA, the CDR3 is TGTGCCAGCAGCCAGACTCCGGGTAGCGAGCCCCAGCATTTT. Translation: CASSQTPGSEPQHF. Full variable domain (rest looked up from reference TRBV28 and TRBJ1-5): DVKVTQSSRYLVKRTGEKVFLECVQDMDHENMFWYRQDPGLGLRLIYFSYDVKMKEKGDIPEGYSVSREKKERFSLILESASTNQTSMYLCASSQTPGSEPQHFGDGTRLSIL.

This clonotype was detected a few times. The chain carries TRBV12-3 or TRBV12-4 and TRBJ1-1; TRBD1 matches 7 bases. V trimming: 1 base; J trimming: 2 bases; junction bases outside the gene matches: 10. The CDR3 loop spans 17 amino acids. CDR3 residues: CASSLETGTAFNTEAFF. The CDR3 nucleotides are TGTGCCAGCAGTTTAGAGACCGGGACAGCATTTAACACTGAAGCTTTCTTT.

This clonotype was counted between two and nine times. This sequence joins TRBV6-2 or TRBV6-3 and TRBJ1-4; TRBD1 might be the D (6 bases). V was trimmed by 6 bases and J by 5 bases, leaving 13 bases between them. CDR3 length equals 14 residues. Germline CDR1 is MNHEY and CDR2 is SVGEGT. The CDR3 bases are TGTGCCAGCAGAACCGGGACAAACAATGAAAAACTGTTTTTT. It is translated as CASRTGTNNEKLFF.

There are a few counts of this clonotype. The chain recombines TRBV6-1 with TRBJ1-1; D unclear. V lost 10 bases to trimming and J lost 10 bases, with 13 bases between them. CDR1 is MNHNS and CDR2 is SASEGT in the germline V gene. CDR3 length equals 10 residues. CDR3 in DNA: TGTGCCACTTCAGGTCAAGGAGCTTTCTTT. It yields the protein CATSGQGAFF.

The chain uses TRBV7-2 and TRBJ2-3; 10 bases line up with TRBD1. The germline gives CDR1 SGHTA, CDR2 FQGNSA. The CDR3 contains 16 residues. V shed 2 bases, J shed 5 bases, and the junction held 7 bases outside the gene matches. This CDR3 is CASSLTRTGGGDTQYF. CDR3 in DNA: TGTGCCAGCAGCTTAACCCGGACAGGGGGAGGAGATACGCAGTATTTT. The full variable domain, with the rest looked up from reference TRBV7-2 and TRBJ2-3, is GAGVSQSPSNKVTEKGKDVELRCDPISGHTALYWYRQSLGQGLEFLIYFQGNSAPDKSGLPSDRFSAERTGGSVSTLTIQRTQQEDSAVYLCASSLTRTGGGDTQYFGPGTRLTVL.

This clonotype has more than one count but fewer than ten. V gene TRBV7-9 combines with J gene TRBJ1-4; D gene unclear. CDR1 and CDR2 from the germline V gene are SEHNR and FQNEAQ (reference sequence). This CDR3 is 16 amino acids long. Trimming took 5 bases from V and 1 from J, leaving 14 bases between them. The chain's CDR3 is CASSPMDSRTNEKLFF. CDR3 nucleotide sequence: TGTGCCAGCAGCCCAATGGACTCCCGAACTAATGAAAAACTGTTTTTT.

The J gene is TRBJ2-5, the V gene TRBV7-9; 8 bases are shared with TRBD1. CDR1 and CDR2 (germline): SEHNR, FQNEAQ (reference sequence). Losses at the gene ends were 0 bases for V and 7 bases for J; bases not matched to a gene: 13. The CDR3 is 17 amino acids. The chain's CDR3 is CASSLAPGQASVLTQYF. In DNA form, the CDR3 reads TGTGCCAGCAGCTTAGCCCCGGGACAGGCCTCAGTGTTGACCCAGTACTTC.

This clonotype was detected only a few times. The chain uses TRBV7-2 and TRBJ2-1; 16 bases map to TRBD2. Germline loops: CDR1 SGHTA, CDR2 FQGNSA. The ends lost 1 base at V and 4 bases at J; junction bases unmatched: 4. This CDR3 spans 18 amino acids. CDR3 region: CASSLEGLAGGHYNEQFF. In DNA, the CDR3 is TGTGCCAGCAGCTTAGAGGGACTAGCGGGGGGGCATTACAATGAGCAGTTCTTC.

A few counts support this clonotype. The chain carries TRBV6-2 or TRBV6-3 and TRBJ2-7; no definite D call. V lost 4 bases, J lost 3 bases, and 13 bases lay in between. CDR1 and CDR2 from the germline V gene are MNHEY and SVGEGT. This CDR3 spans 14 amino acids. In DNA, the CDR3 is TGTGCCAGCAGTTCGGTGACAACGCTCTACGAGCAGTACGTC. Protein sequence: CASSSVTTLYEQYV.

This clonotype was detected ten times or more. The chain links TRBV12-3 or TRBV12-4 to TRBJ1-4, with D possibly being TRBD1 (6 bases). This CDR3 spans 11 amino acids. The V gene lost 6 bases and the J gene lost 11 bases, with 10 bases spanning the gap. CDR3 coding DNA: TGTGCCAGCAGCCTCGGACAGAAACTGTTTTTT. It codes for CASSLGQKLFF.

V is TRBV13 and J is TRBJ1-6, with 8 nucleotides matching TRBD1. The CDR3 covers 17 residues. The germline gives CDR1 PRHDT, CDR2 FYEKMQ (reference sequence). The V and J ends lost 0 bases and 3 bases, in that order; junction bases with no gene match: 4. The CDR3 region has the DNA TGTGCCAGCAGCTTAGGGCAGGGGGCCATCTATAATTCACCCCTCCACTTT. Translated: CASSLGQGAIYNSPLHF.

This clonotype occurred once. The chain combines TRBV7-2 with TRBJ2-5; TRBD2 might be the D (5 bases). Looked up from germline, CDR1 is SGHTA and CDR2 is FQGNSA. The CDR3 runs to 12 residues. Trimming pared 5 bases from V and 5 bases from J, leaving 9 bases between. The CDR3 reads CASSADYETQYF. CDR3 nucleotide sequence: TGTGCCAGCAGCGCCGACTATGAGACCCAGTACTTC. The full variable domain, rest sourced from reference TRBV7-2 and TRBJ2-5, is GAGVSQSPSNKVTEKGKDVELRCDPISGHTALYWYRQSLGQGLEFLIYFQGNSAPDKSGLPSDRFSAERTGGSVSTLTIQRTQQEDSAVYLCASSADYETQYFGPGTRLLVL.